A single sample is the source of the 18 T cell receptor beta chains below, sequenced in a study of blood T cell repertoires in COVID-19. Sequenced by immunoSEQ multiplex PCR; TCRdb stores in-frame clones only, minus some. This sample carries about 420,000 clones, about 90% of them seen once, and the ten largest clones take roughly 0.78%. The sequenced sample consisted of peripheral blood. Receptors were obtained from a man aged 18 to 29 with COVID-19, enrolled during active disease.

This rearrangement joins TRBV4-2 to TRBJ2-2; D might be TRBD2 (6 bases). Germline V gives CDR1 LGHNA, CDR2 YNFKEQ. Deletions cut 0 bases from V and 3 bases from J, with 14 bases between. CDR3 length equals 17 residues. CDR3 sequence: CASSQDPGGGDTGELFF. The CDR3 DNA reads TGTGCCAGCAGCCAAGATCCCGGGGGAGGAGACACCGGGGAGCTGTTTTTT.

V is TRBV25-1 and J is TRBJ2-1; possibly TRBD2 for D (6 bases). The CDR3 is 14 amino acids. Germline values: CDR1 MGHDK, CDR2 SYGVNS. V dropped 0 bases and J dropped 10 bases, with 13 bases sitting between them. The CDR3 DNA is TGTGCCAGCAGTGAATATAATCCGGGAGCCGAGCAGTTCTTC. Translating it yields CASSEYNPGAEQFF.

V gene TRBV5-4 combines with J gene TRBJ1-1; perhaps TRBD1 as D (5 bases). This CDR3 has 15 amino acids. Per germline, CDR1 SGHNT and CDR2 YYREEE (reference sequence). V was pared by 3 bases and J by 0 bases, with 12 bases between. For the CDR3, the DNA is TGTGCCAGCAGCTCTGGGGGGTTGCTGAACACTGAAGCTTTCTTT. Its protein product is CASSSGGLLNTEAFF.

V usage is TRBV11-2 and J usage is TRBJ2-1, with 11 bases that match TRBD2. The CDR3 extends over 14 amino acids. CDR1 SGHAT and CDR2 FQNNGV come from the germline V gene. Trimming at V came to 1 base and at J to 7 bases, leaving 0 bases not matched to a gene. The CDR3: CASSLGTSGNEQFF. The CDR3 DNA follows: TGTGCCAGCAGCTTAGGGACTAGCGGGAATGAGCAGTTCTTC.

The chain couples TRBV5-1 to TRBJ1-2; 7 bases are a match to TRBD1. With V trimmed by 5 bases and J by 8 bases, 12 bases remained unmatched. The germline CDR1 and CDR2 sequences are SGHRS and YFSETQ. The CDR3 is 14 residues long. The CDR3 region is CASRETGIPAGYTF. The CDR3 nucleotides read TGCGCCAGCAGGGAGACAGGGATACCCGCGGGCTACACCTTC. The complete variable domain, with remaining parts taken from reference TRBV5-1 and TRBJ1-2, reads KAGVTQTPRYLIKTRGQQVTLSCSPISGHRSVSWYQQTPGQGLQFLFEYFSETQRNKGNFPGRFSGRQFSNSRSEMNVSTLELGDSALYLCASRETGIPAGYTFGSGTRLTVV.

This chain connects TRBV5-1 to TRBJ2-7, with no clear D. CDR3 size: 13 residues. Germline loops: CDR1 SGHRS, CDR2 YFSETQ. Trimming took off 0 bases at V and 5 bases at J, with 9 bases between the two ends. The CDR3 sequence: CASSLELFDEQYF. CDR3 sequence (DNA): TGCGCCAGCAGCTTGGAACTTTTCGACGAGCAGTACTTC.

This chain joins TRBV15 and TRBJ1-6; no clear D gene. Germline V gives CDR1 LNHNV, CDR2 YYDKDF (reference sequence). The CDR3 sequence is 15 residues long. V was cut by 0 bases and J by 4 bases, with 7 bases left in between. This CDR3 reads CATSRDSQYNSPLHF. CDR3 nucleotides: TGTGCCACCAGCAGAGATTCACAGTATAATTCACCCCTCCACTTT.

The chain employs TRBV4-2 and TRBJ2-7; possible D gene TRBD1, 5 bases. Germline V CDR1 and CDR2: LGHNA, YNFKEQ. V lost 1 base and J lost 2, with 12 bases in between. This CDR3 comprises 15 residues. CDR3 region: CASSQAPEGAYEQYF. The CDR3 nucleotides are TGTGCCAGCAGCCAAGCCCCCGAAGGGGCCTACGAGCAGTACTTC.

The V and J genes are TRBV7-2 and TRBJ2-3; TRBD2 aligns across 9 bases. The CDR3 covers 17 residues. Germline V gene data show CDR1 as SGHTA and CDR2 as FQGNSA. With V trimmed by 1 base and J by 2 bases, 7 bases remained unmatched. CDR3 residues: CASSLDWRGGYTDTQYF. For the CDR3, the DNA is TGTGCCAGCAGCTTAGATTGGCGGGGGGGCTACACAGATACGCAGTATTTT.

This clone has a single count. The chain uses TRBV24-1 and TRBJ2-2; D unclear. Between the trimmed V and J ends, which lost 7 bases and 2 bases, there was a span of 7 bases. Germline V gene sequence: CDR1 KGHDR, CDR2 SFDVKD. The CDR3 is made up of 13 amino acids. CDR3 loop: CATRNSNTGELFF. As DNA, the CDR3 is TGTGCCACCAGGAACTCTAACACCGGGGAGCTGTTTTTT.

CDR3 nucleotide sequence: TGTGCCAGCAGCAAGGGACAGGCGGTAGAGACCCAGTACTTC. Its translation is CASSKGQAVETQYF. This rearrangement joins TRBV5-4 to TRBJ2-5; 8 bases match TRBD1. Germline V gives CDR1 SGHNT, CDR2 YYREEE (reference sequence). The CDR3 is 14 amino acids. Trimming at V came to 4 bases and at J to 4 bases, leaving 6 bases not matched to a gene.

This clone was found a few times. The genes are TRBV3-1 (or the pseudogene TRBV3-2) and TRBJ2-7, with 7 positions matching TRBD2. The junction had 5 bases not matched to a gene; V was cut back by 3 bases and J by 3 bases. The CDR3 runs 14 residues. In germline, CDR1 is LGHDT, CDR2 YNNKEL (reference sequence). The CDR3 DNA sequence: TGTGCCAGCAGCCACCCGGCGGGAGACTACGAGCAGTACTTC. Residues: CASSHPAGDYEQYF.

This chain connects TRBV19 to TRBJ1-2, with TRBD1 identical over 7 bases. Per the germline V gene, CDR1 is LNHDA and CDR2 is SQIVND (reference sequence). The CDR3 is made up of 14 amino acids. The V gene end was trimmed by 3 bases and the J gene end by 8 bases; junction bases not matched to a gene: 9. The CDR3 loop reads CASSIDRAMWGYTF. CDR3 sequence (DNA): TGTGCCAGTAGTATCGACAGGGCCATGTGGGGCTACACCTTC.

The J gene is TRBJ2-1, the V gene TRBV4-2; 10 bases fit TRBD1. In germline, CDR1 is LGHNA, CDR2 YNFKEQ. Trimming at V came to 4 bases and at J to 7 bases, leaving 4 bases not matched to a gene. This CDR3 is 14 amino acids long. The CDR3 DNA reads TGTGCCAGCAGCCCCGGGACAGGGGCGAATGAGCAGTTCTTC. This codes for CASSPGTGANEQFF.

This clone showed up just once. V and J are TRBV3-1 (or the pseudogene TRBV3-2) and TRBJ2-3; 7 nucleotides line up with TRBD2. This CDR3 spans 15 amino acids. Per the germline V gene, CDR1 is LGHDT and CDR2 is YNNKEL (reference sequence). The junction had 4 bases not matched to a gene; V was cut back by 2 bases and J by 2 bases. CDR3: CASSQPAGNTDTQYF. For the CDR3, the DNA is TGTGCCAGCAGCCAACCAGCGGGGAACACAGATACGCAGTATTTT.

The chain combines TRBV5-4 with TRBJ2-1, with 9 bases matching TRBD1. The germline gives CDR1 SGHNT, CDR2 YYREEE (reference sequence). Trimming at V came to 4 bases and at J to 8 bases, leaving 13 bases not matched to a gene. This CDR3 contains 16 residues. The CDR3, as DNA: TGTGCCAGCAGCGTGGGTGGGGACAGGGCCTGGGATGAGCAGTTCTTC. This translates into CASSVGGDRAWDEQFF. Drawing the rest from reference TRBV5-4 and TRBJ2-1, the complete variable domain is ETGVTQSPTHLIKTRGQQVTLRCSSQSGHNTVSWYQQALGQGPQFIFQYYREEENGRGNFPPRFSGLQFPNYSSELNVNALELDDSALYLCASSVGGDRAWDEQFFGPGTRLTVL.

J is TRBJ2-3 and V is TRBV5-1; D is ambiguous. Germline loops: CDR1 SGHRS, CDR2 YFSETQ. The CDR3 consists of 14 residues. V was shortened by 5 bases and J by 0 bases, with 10 bases between the two germline ends. The CDR3 nucleotides are TGCGCCAGCAGGAGGATACCTAGCACAGATACGCAGTATTTT. Translating it yields CASRRIPSTDTQYF.

J is TRBJ1-1 and V is TRBV6-5, with D hard to call. The V end lost 2 bases, the J end lost 2 bases, and 9 bases lay between the germline ends. This CDR3 spans 14 amino acids. Germline V CDR1 and CDR2: MNHEY, SVGAGI. For the CDR3, the DNA is TGTGCCAGCAGTTACGGAGTACCCAACACTGAAGCTTTCTTT. This translates into CASSYGVPNTEAFF.